This entry lists 10 T cell receptor beta chains sequenced from one sample in a study of human T cells and chemical hapten exposure. TCRdb reprocessed the RACE reads with MiXCR, giving one entry per CDR3 protein. The table records tens of thousands of distinct CDR3 sequences, 10% to 15% of them present only once. The time point is: patch test 3, about 24 weeks after DPC sensitization. Treatment denoted: therapeutic diphenylcyclopropenone sensitization with weekly scalp DPC. The material sequenced was whole blood, taken in connection with sensitization to the hapten diphenylcyclopropenone (DPC). The receptors derive from a woman in her fifties or sixties with alopecia areata. Some clones in this sample may be carry-over from other donors' samples.

This clonotype has just a few counts. This chain uses TRBV7-2 with TRBJ2-7; 8 bases align to TRBD2. The ends lost 5 bases at V and 2 bases at J; junction bases unmatched: 8. CDR1 is SGHTA and CDR2 is FQGNSA in the germline V gene. CDR3 length: 15 residues. The CDR3 is CASSGIAGSTYEQYF. The CDR3 DNA is TGTGCCAGCAGCGGGATAGCGGGATCCACCTACGAGCAGTACTTC. The variable domain in full, completed from reference TRBV7-2 and TRBJ2-7, reads GAGVSQSPSNKVTEKGKDVELRCDPISGHTALYWYRQSLGQGLEFLIYFQGNSAPDKSGLPSDRFSAERTGGSVSTLTIQRTQQEDSAVYLCASSGIAGSTYEQYFGPGTRLTVT.

Note on this clonotype: The CDR3 does not end in the conserved phenylalanine or tryptophan, so this is likely a read error. The chain couples TRBV7-2 to TRBJ2-5; D may be TRBD2 (5 bases). There are 13 residues in the CDR3. Trimming cost V 10 bases and J 0 bases, with 12 bases left between them. Germline-derived CDR1 and CDR2 are SGHTA and FQGNSA. DNA for the CDR3: TGTGCCACCGCGGGTCAGTACCAAGAGACCCAGTACCTC. It codes for CATAGQYQETQYL.

This clonotype has a count of ten or more. The chain combines TRBV3-1 with TRBJ2-5, with D possibly matching TRBD2 (6 bases). CDR3 length: 13 amino acids. Germline CDR1 LGHDT, CDR2 YNNKEL (reference sequence). V was cut by 4 bases and J by 2 bases, with 8 bases left in between. The CDR3 here is CASSPGRQETQYF. The CDR3 nucleotides read TGTGCCAGCAGCCCCGGGAGACAAGAGACCCAGTACTTC.

This clonotype was seen repeatedly, ten times or more. This rearrangement joins TRBV2 to TRBJ2-1; D perhaps matches TRBD2 (5 bases). Germline V lookup: CDR1 SNHLY, CDR2 FYNNEI. CDR3 size: 14 residues. V gave up 3 bases and J gave up 8 bases, with 14 bases separating them. The CDR3 protein is CASSELRELDEQFF. The CDR3 DNA sequence: TGTGCCAGCAGTGAGTTGAGGGAGCTCGATGAGCAGTTCTTC.

The table lists this clonotype with many counts. This chain connects TRBV6-5 to TRBJ1-1; D is ambiguous. The V end lost 0 bases, the J end lost 3 bases, and 11 bases lay between the germline ends. This CDR3 has 15 amino acids. Germline V lookup: CDR1 MNHEY, CDR2 SVGAGI. The CDR3: CASSYSTPRYTEAFF. In nucleotides, the CDR3 is TGTGCCAGCAGTTACTCGACCCCCCGTTACACTGAAGCTTTCTTT.

In its sample, this clonotype was seen a few times. V is TRBV10-3 and J is TRBJ2-7; D gene unclear. The germline CDR1 and CDR2 sequences are ENHRY and SYGVKD. This CDR3 comprises 13 residues. With 4 bases removed from V and 0 bases from J, the gap between germline ends came to 7 bases. The CDR3 region has the DNA TGTGCCATCAGTGCTCAGGACTCCTACGAGCAGTACTTC. It codes for CAISAQDSYEQYF.

There are a few counts of this clonotype. The chain is built from TRBV4-1 and TRBJ2-2, with a possible D match to TRBD2 (5 bases). Germline V gene lookup returns CDR1 MGHRA and CDR2 YSYEKL. CDR3 length: 15 residues. V lost 3 bases, J lost 0 bases, and 8 bases lay in between. The DNA for the CDR3 is TGCGCCAGCAGCCAGGGAGCTGCGAACACCGGGGAGCTGTTTTTT. Translation: CASSQGAANTGELFF.

In its sample, this clonotype was seen a few times. The chain joins TRBV2 to TRBJ2-6; tentative D call: TRBD1 (5 bases). V dropped 8 bases and J dropped 0 bases, with 11 bases sitting between them. CDR3 length: 15 amino acids. The germline gives CDR1 SNHLY, CDR2 FYNNEI. The CDR3, as DNA: TGTGCCAGCTCGGCAGGGCTCTCTGGGGCCAACGTCCTGACTTTC. Translation gives CASSAGLSGANVLTF.

This rearrangement joins TRBV3-1 to TRBJ1-5, with a possible D match to TRBD1 (5 bases). This CDR3 has 17 residues. Trimming removed 1 base from V and 2 bases from J, with 15 bases in between. Per the germline V gene, CDR1 is LGHDT and CDR2 is YNNKEL (reference sequence). The CDR3 DNA reads TGTGCCAGCAGCCAAGCGTGGGGGGTTTATGGCAATCAGCCCCAGCATTTT. It specifies CASSQAWGVYGNQPQHF.

This clonotype has just a few counts. The chain has TRBV6-2 or TRBV6-3 and TRBJ1-2; D remains unclear. Germline V CDR1 and CDR2: MNHEY, SVGEGT. The CDR3 spans 11 residues. V lost 1 base and J lost 5, with 2 bases in between. The CDR3 DNA reads as TGTGCCAGCAGTTACTTTTATGGCTACACCTTC. This encodes CASSYFYGYTF.